This T cell receptor beta chain was captured by sequencing in a study of shared clonotypes between healthy human individuals. Whole-study context: Each donor's CD8 memory used one plate, CD8 naive two, each CD4 subset three.

Worth noting for this clone: The antigen is unknown.

TCRdb's table, derived via immunoSEQ multiplex PCR, lists solely in-frame clones and lacks some. The repertoire holds millions of clones, with just over 90% as singletons. General study results and limits: Naive subsets usually exceeded memory subsets in estimated richness. Clonotypes shared by all four donors outscored non-shared clonotypes in generation probability.

Germline V lookup: CDR1 WNHNN, CDR2 SYGVQD (reference sequence). This CDR3 region has 15 residues. Trimming cost V 0 bases and J 7 bases, with 13 bases left between them. V and J are TRBV10-1 and TRBJ2-1, with D possibly being TRBD2 (5 bases). Sample: naive CD4+ T cells from PBMCs. Subset given: CD45RA+ positively selected. The TCR comes from a man between 18 and 29 years old in good health. Some clones in this sample may be carry-over from other donors' samples. CDR3 loop: CASSESPGIRNEQFF. The CDR3 DNA reads as TGCGCCAGCAGTGAGTCGCCGGGGATTAGGAATGAGCAGTTCTTC.